The 21 T cell receptor beta chains presented below share a single source sample, sequenced in a study of OX40 agonist ivuxolimab in advanced cancers. The protocol was immunoSEQ multiplex PCR, while the TCRdb copy is restricted to in-frame clones and leaves out a portion. The sample records 60,000 to 100,000 clones, about nine tenths being singletons. The sample consisted of CD4+ or CD8+ T cells sorted from blood, taken in a trial of the OX40 agonist ivuxolimab. Receptors were obtained from an adult with an advanced solid tumor such as melanoma, head and neck, liver or kidney cancer.

This chain uses TRBV18 with TRBJ2-7; 7 bases line up with TRBD1. The ends lost 1 base at V and 4 bases at J; junction bases unmatched: 4. The CDR3 spans 14 residues. Germline CDR1 KGHSH, CDR2 LQKENI. CDR3 residues: CASSPLGTVYEQYF. As DNA, the CDR3 is TGTGCCAGCTCACCACTCGGGACAGTTTACGAGCAGTACTTC.

J is TRBJ2-4 and V is TRBV10-2; D possibly corresponds to TRBD2 (6 bases). CDR3 length: 15 residues. V was cut by 1 base and J by 3 bases, with 10 bases left in between. Looked up from germline, CDR1 is WSHSY and CDR2 is SAAADI. In nucleotides, the CDR3 is TGCGCCAGCAGTGAGTACAGGAGGGACAAAAACATTCAGTACTTC. Translated, it gives CASSEYRRDKNIQYF.

The genes are TRBV19 and TRBJ1-5; no clear D gene. The V end lost 0 bases, the J end lost 7 bases, and 13 bases lay between the germline ends. The CDR3 runs to 15 residues. Germline V CDR1 and CDR2: LNHDA, SQIVND (reference sequence). The CDR3 region is CASSIEPLSGQPQHF. CDR3 bases: TGTGCCAGTAGTATAGAGCCTCTCTCCGGGCAGCCCCAGCATTTT.

The table lists this clone with a few counts. The chain is built from TRBV28 and TRBJ2-2; tentatively, D is TRBD1 (5 bases). Germline V gene lookup returns CDR1 MDHEN and CDR2 SYDVKM. The germline V and J ends were trimmed by 3 bases and 5 bases, with 7 bases remaining between them. CDR3 length equals 13 residues. In DNA, the CDR3 is TGTGCCAGCAGTTTTTCAGGGACCGGGGAGCTGTTTTTT. Encoded protein: CASSFSGTGELFF.

The J gene is TRBJ2-1, the V gene TRBV9; D is possibly TRBD2 (5 bases). The V end was cut by 3 bases, the J end by 4 bases, with 14 bases between. Germline lookup yields CDR1 SGDLS and CDR2 YYNGEE. The CDR3 totals 15 residues. The chain's CDR3 is CASSEAEGAYNEQFF. Here the CDR3 DNA reads TGTGCCAGCAGCGAGGCAGAGGGAGCATACAATGAGCAGTTCTTC.

V and J are TRBV11-3 and TRBJ2-3; TRBD2 matches at 9 bases. V trimming: 0 bases; J trimming: 12 bases; junction bases outside the gene matches: 4. Germline lookup yields CDR1 SGHNT and CDR2 YENEEA. CDR3 length: 13 amino acids. The CDR3 sequence is CASSLEPGTSQYF. The CDR3, as DNA: TGTGCCAGCAGCTTAGAGCCAGGGACTAGCCAGTATTTT.

The count of this clone is one. The genes are TRBV5-1 and TRBJ2-1, with 9 bases fitting TRBD2. The CDR3 spans 15 residues. J lost 2 bases, V lost 4 bases, and 4 bases had no gene match. Germline V gene sequence: CDR1 SGHRS, CDR2 YFSETQ. The CDR3 is CASSRSSGTYNEQFF. In DNA, the CDR3 is TGCGCCAGCAGCCGATCTAGCGGGACCTACAATGAGCAGTTCTTC.

The V and J genes are TRBV1 and TRBJ2-5; the table names TRBD1, a call not compared with the DNA. TRBV1 is a documented pseudogene. This CDR3 is built from 16 residues. In DNA form, the CDR3 reads TGCACCAGCAGCCATGCGGACAGGACGAAGGTAGAGACCCAGTACTTC. Its translation is CTSSHADRTKVETQYF.

This chain uses TRBV29-1 with TRBJ2-7; 8 bases are shared with TRBD1. Per germline, CDR1 SQVTM and CDR2 ANQGSEA. The CDR3 is 14 residues long. Losses at the gene ends were 4 bases for V and 3 bases for J; bases not matched to a gene: 8. DNA of the CDR3: TGCAGCGTTGGAGGTACAGGGGGAAGCTACGAGCAGTACTTC. Its protein is CSVGGTGGSYEQYF.

The chain couples TRBV11-3 to TRBJ2-7; 7 bases align to TRBD2. CDR1 is SGHNT and CDR2 is YENEEA in the germline V gene. The CDR3 runs 20 residues. With V trimmed by 3 bases and J by 7 bases, 27 bases remained unmatched. As DNA, the CDR3 is TGTGCCAGCAGCTTTACTGTCCCCCTCGCAGGGCGGGCTAGCGGACCTGAGCAGTACTTC. Protein sequence: CASSFTVPLAGRASGPEQYF.

V usage is TRBV10-3 and J usage is TRBJ1-1; TRBD1 agrees at 8 bases. The CDR3 is made up of 15 amino acids. Germline V gives CDR1 ENHRY, CDR2 SYGVKD. The V segment lost 6 bases and the J segment 1 base; nucleotides outside the gene matches: 7. The CDR3 bases are TGTGCCATCAGGGACAGGGACGGTGCGAACACTGAAGCTTTCTTT. This codes for CAIRDRDGANTEAFF.

The chain carries TRBV7-6 and TRBJ2-1, with 8 bases identical to TRBD2. With V trimmed by 1 base and J by 5 bases, 4 bases remained unmatched. The germline V gene has CDR1 SGHVS and CDR2 FNYEAQ. This CDR3 comprises 15 residues. DNA for the CDR3: TGTGCCAGCAGCTTAGGAACTAGCGGAAACAATGAGCAGTTCTTC. Translation gives CASSLGTSGNNEQFF.

CDR3 region: CASSLNTGPSTDTQYF. CDR3 nucleotides: TGCGCCAGCAGTCTTAATACAGGGCCTAGCACAGATACGCAGTATTTT. The V and J genes are TRBV5-1 and TRBJ2-3, with D perhaps TRBD1 (6 bases). V lost 5 bases and J 0 bases, leaving 16 bases between the germline ends. Germline lookup yields CDR1 SGHRS and CDR2 YFSETQ. The CDR3 has 16 amino acids.

The V gene is TRBV18, the J gene TRBJ1-1; D is undetermined. This CDR3 is 14 amino acids long. Trimming removed 3 bases from V and 4 bases from J, with 12 bases in between. Germline V gene sequence: CDR1 KGHSH, CDR2 LQKENI. As DNA, the CDR3 is TGTGCCAGCTCACCCGGGAACCTGTTCACTGAAGCTTTCTTT. Protein product: CASSPGNLFTEAFF.

This rearrangement joins TRBV2 to TRBJ2-1; weak D call: TRBD2 (7 bases). The ends were cut back, 7 bases at V and 5 bases at J, with 18 bases in the middle. The CDR3 has 15 amino acids. From germline, CDR1 is SNHLY and CDR2 FYNNEI. The CDR3 sequence is CASTLRGGMNNEQFF. The CDR3 DNA sequence: TGTGCCAGCACCCTTAGGGGGGGGATGAACAATGAGCAGTTCTTC.

Comment on this clone: One end of the junction does not line up with germline, which may come from a read error. The CDR3 DNA reads TGCGCCAGCAGCTTAAATGGACAGGGAAGCACCATATATTTT. Its protein product is CASSLNGQGSTIYF. The chain joins TRBV5-1 to TRBJ1-3; 8 nucleotides agree with TRBD1. The V gene's germline CDR1 is SGHRS and CDR2 YFSETQ. The CDR3 totals 14 residues. Drawing the rest from reference TRBV5-1 and TRBJ1-3, the complete variable domain is KAGVTQTPRYLIKTRGQQVTLSCSPISGHRSVSWYQQTPGQGLQFLFEYFSETQRNKGNFPGRFSGRQFSNSRSEMNVSTLELGDSALYLCASSLNGQGSTIYFGEGSWLTVV.

The chain carries TRBV18 and TRBJ2-1; no definite D call. This CDR3 is built from 13 residues. Trimming pared 2 bases from V and 5 bases from J, leaving 7 bases between. The germline CDR1 and CDR2 sequences are KGHSH and LQKENI. The chain's CDR3 is CASSPSRDNEQFF. As DNA, the CDR3 is TGTGCCAGCTCACCAAGCAGAGACAATGAGCAGTTCTTC.

V and J are TRBV19 and TRBJ1-2, with D tentatively TRBD1 (5 bases). Germline CDR1 LNHDA, CDR2 SQIVND (reference sequence). The CDR3 length is 14 residues. V lost 1 base and J 7 bases, leaving 13 bases between the germline ends. CDR3 sequence (DNA): TGTGCCAGTAGTATAGGGGACCGGGCTCCTGGCTACACCTTC. Translating it yields CASSIGDRAPGYTF.

V is TRBV9 and J is TRBJ2-5; tentatively, D is TRBD2 (6 bases). Germline CDR1 is SGDLS and CDR2 is YYNGEE. The length of the CDR3 is 15 residues. The ends were cut back, 5 bases at V and 0 bases at J, with 14 bases in the middle. CDR3 bases: TGTGCCAGCAGTCAGGGACTGACTAACCAAGAGACCCAGTACTTC. Its protein product is CASSQGLTNQETQYF.

V is TRBV7-2 and J is TRBJ1-3; maybe TRBD1 (6 bases). The CDR3 runs 13 residues. The ends were cut back, 6 bases at V and 8 bases at J, with 14 bases in the middle. Germline loops: CDR1 SGHTA, CDR2 FQGNSA. The CDR3 coding sequence is TGTGCCAGCAGTTATACAGGGATAGACACCATATATTTT. This encodes CASSYTGIDTIYF. The full variable domain, with the rest looked up from reference TRBV7-2 and TRBJ1-3, is GAGVSQSPSNKVTEKGKDVELRCDPISGHTALYWYRQSLGQGLEFLIYFQGNSAPDKSGLPSDRFSAERTGGSVSTLTIQRTQQEDSAVYLCASSYTGIDTIYFGEGSWLTVV.

The chain couples TRBV7-8 to TRBJ2-7, with D perhaps given as TRBD1 or TRBD2 (7 bases each). Germline assignment: CDR1 SGHVS and CDR2 FQNEAQ. The ends were cut back, 2 bases at V and 1 base at J, with 21 bases in the middle. The CDR3 is 18 residues long. The CDR3 region is CASSLSGTDLAESYEQYF. CDR3 DNA: TGTGCCAGCAGCTTAAGTGGGACAGACCTAGCGGAATCCTACGAGCAGTACTTC.